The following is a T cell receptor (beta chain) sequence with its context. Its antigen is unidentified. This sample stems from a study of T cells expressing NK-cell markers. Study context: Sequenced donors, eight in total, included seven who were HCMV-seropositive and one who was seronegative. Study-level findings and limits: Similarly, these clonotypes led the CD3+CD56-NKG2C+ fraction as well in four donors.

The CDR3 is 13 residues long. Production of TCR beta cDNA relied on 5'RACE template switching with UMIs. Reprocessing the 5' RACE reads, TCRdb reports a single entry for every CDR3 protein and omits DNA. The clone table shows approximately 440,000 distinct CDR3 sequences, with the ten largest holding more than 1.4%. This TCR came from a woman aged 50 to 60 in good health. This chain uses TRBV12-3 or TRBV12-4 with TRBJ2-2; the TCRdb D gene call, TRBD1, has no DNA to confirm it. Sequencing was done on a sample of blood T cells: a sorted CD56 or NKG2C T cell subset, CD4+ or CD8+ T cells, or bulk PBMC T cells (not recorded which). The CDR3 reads CASSLDRLRELFF.